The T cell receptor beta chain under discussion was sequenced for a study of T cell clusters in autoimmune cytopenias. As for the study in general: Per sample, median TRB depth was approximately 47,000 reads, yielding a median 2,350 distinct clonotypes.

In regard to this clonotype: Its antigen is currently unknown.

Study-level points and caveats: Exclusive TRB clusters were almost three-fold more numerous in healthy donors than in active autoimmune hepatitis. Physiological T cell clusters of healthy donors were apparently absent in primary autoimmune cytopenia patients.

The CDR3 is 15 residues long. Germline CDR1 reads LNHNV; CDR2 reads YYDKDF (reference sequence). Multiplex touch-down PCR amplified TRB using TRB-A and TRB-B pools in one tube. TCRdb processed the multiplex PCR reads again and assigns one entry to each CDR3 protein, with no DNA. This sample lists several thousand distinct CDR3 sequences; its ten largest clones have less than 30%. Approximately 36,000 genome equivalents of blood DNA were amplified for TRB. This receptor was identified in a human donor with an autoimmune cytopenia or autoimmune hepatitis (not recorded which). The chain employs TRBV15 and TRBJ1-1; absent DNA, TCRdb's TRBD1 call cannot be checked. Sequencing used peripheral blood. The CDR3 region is CATSSGGQVITEAFF.